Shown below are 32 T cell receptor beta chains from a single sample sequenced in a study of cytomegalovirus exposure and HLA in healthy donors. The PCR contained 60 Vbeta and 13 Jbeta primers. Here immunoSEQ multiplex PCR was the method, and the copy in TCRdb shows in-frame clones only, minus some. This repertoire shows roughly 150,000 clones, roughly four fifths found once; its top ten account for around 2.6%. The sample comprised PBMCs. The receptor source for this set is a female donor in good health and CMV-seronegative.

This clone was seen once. The CDR3 spells CASSPAGGTYEQYF. CDR3 bases: TGTGCCAGCAGCCCAGCCGGGGGGACCTACGAGCAGTACTTC. The chain carries TRBV7-9 and TRBJ2-7, with TRBD2 identical over 7 bases. The germline gives CDR1 SEHNR, CDR2 FQNEAQ (reference sequence). The V gene end was trimmed by 5 bases and the J gene end by 2 bases; junction bases not matched to a gene: 6. The CDR3 is made up of 14 amino acids.

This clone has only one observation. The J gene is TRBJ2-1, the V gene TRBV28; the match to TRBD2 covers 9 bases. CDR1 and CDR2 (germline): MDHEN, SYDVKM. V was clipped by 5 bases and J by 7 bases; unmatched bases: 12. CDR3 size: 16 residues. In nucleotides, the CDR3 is TGTGCCAGCAGTCCTCCGTGGCGGGAGGGCCGGAATGAGCAGTTCTTC. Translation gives CASSPPWREGRNEQFF. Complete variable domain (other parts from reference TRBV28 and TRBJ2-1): DVKVTQSSRYLVKRTGEKVFLECVQDMDHENMFWYRQDPGLGLRLIYFSYDVKMKEKGDIPEGYSVSREKKERFSLILESASTNQTSMYLCASSPPWREGRNEQFFGPGTRLTVL.

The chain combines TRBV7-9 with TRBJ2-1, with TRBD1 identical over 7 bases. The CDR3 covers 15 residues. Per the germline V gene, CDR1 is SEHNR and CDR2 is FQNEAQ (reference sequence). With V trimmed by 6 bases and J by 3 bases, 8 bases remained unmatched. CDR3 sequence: CASRPRTGHYNEQFF. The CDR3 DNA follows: TGTGCCAGCAGGCCCCGGACAGGACACTACAATGAGCAGTTCTTC.

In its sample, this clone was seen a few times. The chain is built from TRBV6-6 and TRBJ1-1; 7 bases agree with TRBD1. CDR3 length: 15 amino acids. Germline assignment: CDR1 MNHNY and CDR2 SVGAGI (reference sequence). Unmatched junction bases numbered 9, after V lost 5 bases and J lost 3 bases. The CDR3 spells CASSGRQGWDTEAFF. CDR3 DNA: TGTGCCAGCAGTGGGCGACAGGGATGGGACACTGAAGCTTTCTTT.

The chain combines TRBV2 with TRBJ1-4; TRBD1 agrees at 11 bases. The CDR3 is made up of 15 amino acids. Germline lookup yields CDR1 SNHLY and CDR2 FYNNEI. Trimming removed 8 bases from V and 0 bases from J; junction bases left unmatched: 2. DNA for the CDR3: TGTGCCAGCTCGGGACAGGGGGCAACTAATGAAAAACTGTTTTTT. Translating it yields CASSGQGATNEKLFF.

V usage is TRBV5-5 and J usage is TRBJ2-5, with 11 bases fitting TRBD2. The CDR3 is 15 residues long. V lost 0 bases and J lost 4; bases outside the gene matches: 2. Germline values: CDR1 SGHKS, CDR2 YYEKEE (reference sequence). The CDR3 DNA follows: TGTGCCAGCAGCTTGGTCCTAGCGGGAGGAGAGACCCAGTACTTC. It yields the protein CASSLVLAGGETQYF.

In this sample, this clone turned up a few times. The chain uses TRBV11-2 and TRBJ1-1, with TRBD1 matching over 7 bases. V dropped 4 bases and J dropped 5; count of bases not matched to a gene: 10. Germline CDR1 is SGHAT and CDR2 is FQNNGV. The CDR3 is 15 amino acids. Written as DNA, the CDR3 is TGTGCCAGCAGCTCAACCAGACAGGGCTTGACTGAAGCTTTCTTT. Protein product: CASSSTRQGLTEAFF.

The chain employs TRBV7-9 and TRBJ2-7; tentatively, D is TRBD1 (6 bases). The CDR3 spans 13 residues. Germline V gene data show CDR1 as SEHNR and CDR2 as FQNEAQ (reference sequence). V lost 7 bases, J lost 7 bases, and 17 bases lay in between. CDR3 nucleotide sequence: TGTGCCAGCAAGCAGGGGCCACCCACGGAGCAGTACTTC. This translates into CASKQGPPTEQYF.

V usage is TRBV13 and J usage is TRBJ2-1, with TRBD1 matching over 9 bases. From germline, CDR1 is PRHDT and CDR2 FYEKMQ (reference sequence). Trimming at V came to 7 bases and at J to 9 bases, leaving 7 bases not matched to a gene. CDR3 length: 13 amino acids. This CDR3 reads CASIRQGGGEQFF. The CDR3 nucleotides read TGTGCCAGCATTAGACAGGGGGGAGGTGAGCAGTTCTTC.

CDR3 in DNA: TGTGCCAGCAGCCCCGGGGGGTTCAGCAATCAGCCCCAGCATTTT. This sequence encodes CASSPGGFSNQPQHF. The V and J genes are TRBV7-9 and TRBJ1-5; tentatively, D is TRBD1 (5 bases). The V end lost 5 bases, the J end lost 1 base, and 12 bases lay between the germline ends. Germline loops: CDR1 SEHNR, CDR2 FQNEAQ (reference sequence). The CDR3 spans 15 residues.

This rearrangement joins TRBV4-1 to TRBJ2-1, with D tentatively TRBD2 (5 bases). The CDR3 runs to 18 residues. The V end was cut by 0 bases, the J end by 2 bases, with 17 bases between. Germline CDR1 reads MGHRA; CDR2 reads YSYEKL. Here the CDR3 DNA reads TGCGCCAGCAGCCAAGAAGTGAGGGCTTCCCGGGCCTACAATGAGCAGTTCTTC. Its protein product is CASSQEVRASRAYNEQFF.

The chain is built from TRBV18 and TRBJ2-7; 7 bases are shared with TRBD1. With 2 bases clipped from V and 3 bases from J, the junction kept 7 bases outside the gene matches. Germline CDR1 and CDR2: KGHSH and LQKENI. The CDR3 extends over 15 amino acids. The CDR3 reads CASSPGDSSIYEQYF. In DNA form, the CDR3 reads TGTGCCAGCTCACCAGGGGACAGCTCGATCTACGAGCAGTACTTC.

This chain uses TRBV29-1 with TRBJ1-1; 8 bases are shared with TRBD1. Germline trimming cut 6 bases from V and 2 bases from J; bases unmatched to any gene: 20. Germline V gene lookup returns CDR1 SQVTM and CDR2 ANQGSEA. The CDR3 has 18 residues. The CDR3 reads CSVDGQGLNAPLNTEAFF. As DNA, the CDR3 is TGCAGCGTGGATGGACAGGGCCTAAACGCCCCCCTCAACACTGAAGCTTTCTTT. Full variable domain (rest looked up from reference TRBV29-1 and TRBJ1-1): SAVISQKPSRDICQRGTSLTIQCQVDSQVTMMFWYRQQPGQSLTLIATANQGSEATYESGFVIDKFPISRPNLTFSTLTVSNMSPEDSSIYLCSVDGQGLNAPLNTEAFFGQGTRLTVV.

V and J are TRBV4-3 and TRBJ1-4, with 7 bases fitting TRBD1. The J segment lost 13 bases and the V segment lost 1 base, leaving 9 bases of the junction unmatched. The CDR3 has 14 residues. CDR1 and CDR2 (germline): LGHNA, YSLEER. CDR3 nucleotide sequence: TGCGCCAGCAGCCAAGGCGTAACAGGGGAAGTACTGTTTTTT. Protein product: CASSQGVTGEVLFF.

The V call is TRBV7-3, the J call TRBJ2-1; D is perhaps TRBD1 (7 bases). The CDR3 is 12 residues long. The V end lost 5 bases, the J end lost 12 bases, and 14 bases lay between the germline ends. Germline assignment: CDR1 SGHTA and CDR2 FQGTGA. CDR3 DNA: TGTGCCAGCAGCGCCTCAGGGGGGATGCAGTTCTTC. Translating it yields CASSASGGMQFF.

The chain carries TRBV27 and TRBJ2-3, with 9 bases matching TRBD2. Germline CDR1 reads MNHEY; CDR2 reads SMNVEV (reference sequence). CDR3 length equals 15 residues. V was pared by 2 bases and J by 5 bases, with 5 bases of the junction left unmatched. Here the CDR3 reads CASSLLAGYVDTQYF. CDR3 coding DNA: TGTGCCAGCAGTTTACTAGCGGGATATGTAGATACGCAGTATTTT.

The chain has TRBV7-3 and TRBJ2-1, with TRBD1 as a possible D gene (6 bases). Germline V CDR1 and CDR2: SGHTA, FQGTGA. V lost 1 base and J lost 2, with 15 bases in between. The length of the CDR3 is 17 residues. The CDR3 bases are TGTGCCAGCAGCTTAAGGGGCGACAGGTCAACCTACAATGAGCAGTTCTTC. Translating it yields CASSLRGDRSTYNEQFF.

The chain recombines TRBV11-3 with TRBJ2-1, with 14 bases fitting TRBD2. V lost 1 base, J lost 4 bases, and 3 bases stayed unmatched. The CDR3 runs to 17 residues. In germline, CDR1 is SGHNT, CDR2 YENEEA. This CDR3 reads CASSLGRLAGGYNEQFF. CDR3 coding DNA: TGTGCCAGCAGCTTAGGCAGACTAGCGGGGGGGTACAATGAGCAGTTCTTC.

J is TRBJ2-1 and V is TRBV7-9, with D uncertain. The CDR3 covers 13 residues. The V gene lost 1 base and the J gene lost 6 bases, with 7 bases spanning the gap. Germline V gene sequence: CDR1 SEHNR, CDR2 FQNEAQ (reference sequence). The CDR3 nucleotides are TGTGCCAGCAGCTTAGGGGCCACCAATGAGCAGTTCTTC. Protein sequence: CASSLGATNEQFF.

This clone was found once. The CDR3, as DNA: TGTGCCAGCAGCTTAGTCCTAGCGGGAGCCCACGAGCAGTACTTC. It is translated as CASSLVLAGAHEQYF. The chain carries TRBV7-9 and TRBJ2-7, with 10 bases matching TRBD2. With V trimmed by 1 base and J by 5 bases, 5 bases remained unmatched. The CDR3 contains 15 residues. Germline lookup yields CDR1 SEHNR and CDR2 FQNEAQ (reference sequence). The full variable domain, in which reference TRBV7-9 and TRBJ2-7 provide the parts outside the CDR3, is DTGVSQNPRHKITKRGQNVTFRCDPISEHNRLYWYRQTLGQGPEFLTYFQNEAQLEKSRLLSDRFSAERPKGSFSTLEIQRTEQGDSAMYLCASSLVLAGAHEQYFGPGTRLTVT.

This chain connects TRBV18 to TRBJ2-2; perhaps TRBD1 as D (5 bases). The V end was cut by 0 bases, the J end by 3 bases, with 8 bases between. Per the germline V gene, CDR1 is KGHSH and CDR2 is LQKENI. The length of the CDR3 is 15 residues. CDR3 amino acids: CASSPPTVYTGELFF. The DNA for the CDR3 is TGTGCCAGCTCACCACCGACAGTATACACCGGGGAGCTGTTTTTT.

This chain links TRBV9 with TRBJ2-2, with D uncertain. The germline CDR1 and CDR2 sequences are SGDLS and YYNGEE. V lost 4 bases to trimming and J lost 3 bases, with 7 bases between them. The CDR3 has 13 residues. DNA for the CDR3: TGTGCCAGCAGCATTGACTACACCGGGGAGCTGTTTTTT. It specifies CASSIDYTGELFF.

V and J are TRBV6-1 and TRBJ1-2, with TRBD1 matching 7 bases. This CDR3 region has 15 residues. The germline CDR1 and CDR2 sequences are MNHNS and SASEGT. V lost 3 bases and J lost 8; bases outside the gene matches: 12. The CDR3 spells CASSDSAEGAGGYTF. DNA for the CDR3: TGTGCCAGCAGTGACTCGGCGGAGGGGGCGGGAGGCTACACCTTC.

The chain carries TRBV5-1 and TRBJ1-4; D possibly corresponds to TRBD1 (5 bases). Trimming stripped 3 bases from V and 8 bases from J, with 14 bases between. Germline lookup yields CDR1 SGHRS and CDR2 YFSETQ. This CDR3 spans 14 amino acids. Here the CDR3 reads CASSWEDTPEKLFF. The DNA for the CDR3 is TGCGCCAGCAGCTGGGAGGACACTCCCGAAAAACTGTTTTTT.

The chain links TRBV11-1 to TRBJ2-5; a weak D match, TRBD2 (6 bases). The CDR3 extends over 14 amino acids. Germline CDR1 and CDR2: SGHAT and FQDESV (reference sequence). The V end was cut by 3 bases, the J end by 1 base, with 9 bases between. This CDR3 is CASSFWGVQETQYF. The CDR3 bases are TGTGCCAGCAGCTTTTGGGGGGTCCAAGAGACCCAGTACTTC.

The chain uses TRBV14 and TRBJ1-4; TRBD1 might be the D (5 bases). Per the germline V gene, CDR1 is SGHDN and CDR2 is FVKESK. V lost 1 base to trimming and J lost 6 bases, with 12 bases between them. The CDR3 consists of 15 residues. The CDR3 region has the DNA TGTGCCAGCAGCCAAGTGAGGGGAGGTCATGAAAAACTGTTTTTT. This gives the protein CASSQVRGGHEKLFF.

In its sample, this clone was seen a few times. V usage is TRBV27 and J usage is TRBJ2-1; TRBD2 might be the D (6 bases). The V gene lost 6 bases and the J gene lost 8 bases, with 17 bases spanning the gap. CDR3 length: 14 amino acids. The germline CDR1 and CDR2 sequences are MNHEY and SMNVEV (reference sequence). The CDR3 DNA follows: TGTGCCAGCAGGGTGGGGGGAGTCAAACATGAGCAGTTCTTC. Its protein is CASRVGGVKHEQFF.

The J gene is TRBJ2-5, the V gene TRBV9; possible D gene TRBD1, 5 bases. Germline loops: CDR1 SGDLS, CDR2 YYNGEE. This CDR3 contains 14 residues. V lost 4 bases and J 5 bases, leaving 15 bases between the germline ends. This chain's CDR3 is CASSQTRVGETQYF. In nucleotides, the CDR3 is TGTGCCAGCAGCCAGACCAGGGTGGGGGAGACCCAGTACTTC.

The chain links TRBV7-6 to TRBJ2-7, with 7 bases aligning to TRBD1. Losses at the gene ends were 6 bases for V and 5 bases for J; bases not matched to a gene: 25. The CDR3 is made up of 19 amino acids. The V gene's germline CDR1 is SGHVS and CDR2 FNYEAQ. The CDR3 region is CASSSPIGIGTEKTHEQYF. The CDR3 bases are TGTGCCAGCAGTTCTCCTATAGGGATAGGGACAGAGAAAACCCACGAGCAGTACTTC.

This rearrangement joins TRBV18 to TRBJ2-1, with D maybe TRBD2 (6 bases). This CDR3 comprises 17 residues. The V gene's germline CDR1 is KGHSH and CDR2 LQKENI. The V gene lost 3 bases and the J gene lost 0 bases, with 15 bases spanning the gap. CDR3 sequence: CASSPKQLGSSYNEQFF. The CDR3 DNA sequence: TGTGCCAGCTCACCGAAACAACTCGGGAGCTCCTACAATGAGCAGTTCTTC.

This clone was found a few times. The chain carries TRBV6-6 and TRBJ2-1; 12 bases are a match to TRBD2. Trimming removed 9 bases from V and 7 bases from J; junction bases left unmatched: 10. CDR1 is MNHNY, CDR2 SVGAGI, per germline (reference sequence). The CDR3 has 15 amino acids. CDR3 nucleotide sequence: TGTGCCAGTCTAGCGGGAGGGAGAAGGGTAAATGAGCAGTTCTTC. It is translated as CASLAGGRRVNEQFF.

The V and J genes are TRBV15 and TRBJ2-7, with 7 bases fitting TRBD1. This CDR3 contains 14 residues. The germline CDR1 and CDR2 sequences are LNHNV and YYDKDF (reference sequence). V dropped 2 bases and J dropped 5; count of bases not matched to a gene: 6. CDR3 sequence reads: CATSRTGESDEQYF. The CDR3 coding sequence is TGTGCCACCAGCAGAACAGGGGAAAGCGACGAGCAGTACTTC.